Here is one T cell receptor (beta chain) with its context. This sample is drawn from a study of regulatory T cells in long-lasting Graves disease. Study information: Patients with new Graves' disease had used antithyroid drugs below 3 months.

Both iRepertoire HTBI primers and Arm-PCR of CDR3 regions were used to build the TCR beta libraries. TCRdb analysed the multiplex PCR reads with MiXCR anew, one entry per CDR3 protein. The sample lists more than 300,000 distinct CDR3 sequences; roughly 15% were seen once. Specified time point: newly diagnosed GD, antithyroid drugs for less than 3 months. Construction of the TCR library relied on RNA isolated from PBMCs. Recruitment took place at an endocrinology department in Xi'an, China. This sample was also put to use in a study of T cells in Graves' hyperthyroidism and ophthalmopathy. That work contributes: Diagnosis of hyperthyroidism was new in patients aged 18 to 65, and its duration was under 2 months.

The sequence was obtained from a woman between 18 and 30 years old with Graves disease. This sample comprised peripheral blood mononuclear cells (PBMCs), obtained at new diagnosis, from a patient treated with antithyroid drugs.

This CDR3 is CSARRISGGLSTDTQYF. The CDR3 coding sequence is TGCAGTGCTAGAAGAATCAGCGGGGGCCTTAGCACAGATACGCAGTATTTT. The chain carries TRBV20-1 and TRBJ2-3, with 8 nucleotides matching TRBD2. Germline trimming cut 2 bases from V and 0 bases from J; bases unmatched to any gene: 10. Germline lookup yields CDR1 DFQATT and CDR2 SNEGSKA (reference sequence). The CDR3 runs to 17 residues.